Shown below are 20 T cell receptor beta chains from a single sample sequenced in a study of somatic mutations in cytotoxic T cells in rheumatoid arthritis. Clones were read by immunoSEQ multiplex PCR, and TCRdb kept only the in-frame ones, dropping some. The sample lists under 20,000 clones, over 60% occurring once. The specimen was CD8+ T cells sorted from blood. The receptors stem from an adult with rheumatoid arthritis.

This clone was counted a single time. This chain links TRBV27 with TRBJ2-3; no definite D call. The CDR3 loop spans 14 amino acids. The germline V gene encodes CDR1 MNHEY and CDR2 SMNVEV (reference sequence). Trimming pared 1 base from V and 0 bases from J, leaving 5 bases between. The chain's CDR3 is CASSLFTSTDTQYF. CDR3 bases: TGTGCCAGCAGTTTATTTACTAGCACAGATACGCAGTATTTT.

The rearrangement uses TRBV27 and TRBJ2-1; unclear D gene. The CDR3 runs to 14 residues. Trimming stripped 4 bases from V and 0 bases from J, with 7 bases between. CDR1 MNHEY and CDR2 SMNVEV come from the germline V gene (reference sequence). The CDR3 nucleotides read TGTGCCAGCAGTTCGACCCTCTCCTACAATGAGCAGTTCTTC. It translates to CASSSTLSYNEQFF.

The CDR3 nucleotides are TGTGCCTGGAGTGCAGGGGGCTACGAGCAGTACTTC. The encoded protein is CAWSAGGYEQYF. This chain uses TRBV30 with TRBJ2-7; 7 bases fit TRBD1. J lost 3 bases, V lost 1 base, and 0 bases had no gene match. This CDR3 region has 12 residues. Germline values: CDR1 GTSNPN, CDR2 SVGIG (reference sequence).

The chain combines TRBV6-4 with TRBJ2-1; 11 nucleotides line up with TRBD2. V lost 3 bases to trimming and J lost 5 bases; unmatched junction nucleotides: 9. Germline CDR1 MRHNA, CDR2 SNTAGT. The CDR3 consists of 17 residues. The CDR3 sequence is CASSEREGLAENNEQFF. The DNA of the CDR3 is TGTGCCAGCAGTGAAAGAGAGGGACTAGCGGAAAACAATGAGCAGTTCTTC.

The chain is built from TRBV7-2 and TRBJ1-1; no clear D gene. Germline assignment: CDR1 SGHTA and CDR2 FQGNSA. The CDR3 has 12 residues. V lost 5 bases, J lost 5 bases, and 9 bases lay in between. The CDR3 loop is CASSPVWTEAFF. The CDR3 DNA follows: TGTGCCAGCAGCCCCGTGTGGACTGAAGCTTTCTTT. Full variable domain (missing parts from reference TRBV7-2 and TRBJ1-1): GAGVSQSPSNKVTEKGKDVELRCDPISGHTALYWYRQSLGQGLEFLIYFQGNSAPDKSGLPSDRFSAERTGGSVSTLTIQRTQQEDSAVYLCASSPVWTEAFFGQGTRLTVV.

The rearrangement joins TRBV4-1 to TRBJ2-5, with D unresolved. From germline, CDR1 is MGHRA and CDR2 YSYEKL. The V end lost 0 bases, the J end lost 1 base, and 6 bases lay between the germline ends. The CDR3 runs 14 residues. DNA of the CDR3: TGCGCCAGCAGCCAAGAAGAGCGCCAAGAGACCCAGTACTTC. This gives the protein CASSQEERQETQYF.

V gene TRBV7-6 combines with J gene TRBJ2-1; TRBD2 matches 11 bases. Looked up from germline, CDR1 is SGHVS and CDR2 is FNYEAQ. The CDR3 is 16 amino acids. Unmatched junction bases numbered 7, after V lost 5 bases and J lost 4 bases. CDR3 nucleotides: TGTGCCAGCAGCGCCCCGGGACTAGCGGATTACAATGAGCAGTTCTTC. This translates into CASSAPGLADYNEQFF.

The genes are TRBV25-1 and TRBJ1-3; D gene uncertain. Trimming removed 5 bases at V and 3 bases at J, with 17 bases between. Germline loops: CDR1 MGHDK, CDR2 SYGVNS. The CDR3 is made up of 16 amino acids. The CDR3 loop is CASSYGSLDLGNTIYF. The CDR3 nucleotides are TGTGCCAGCAGTTACGGATCCTTGGACCTTGGAAACACCATATATTTT. Based on the CDR3 plus reference TRBV25-1 and TRBJ1-3, the full variable domain is EADIYQTPRYLVIGTGKKITLECSQTMGHDKMYWYQQDPGMELHLIHYSYGVNSTEKGDLSSESTVSRIRTEHFPLTLESARPSHTSQYLCASSYGSLDLGNTIYFGEGSWLTVV.

This clone turned up a few times. The chain couples TRBV27 to TRBJ2-5, with D possibly being TRBD1 (6 bases). Germline CDR1 is MNHEY and CDR2 is SMNVEV (reference sequence). The CDR3 is made up of 15 amino acids. The V end lost 5 bases, the J end lost 4 bases, and 17 bases lay between the germline ends. The chain's CDR3 is CASSPTTGGGETQYF. CDR3 nucleotides: TGTGCCAGCAGTCCAACGACAGGTGGGGGAGAGACCCAGTACTTC.

The chain is built from TRBV7-7 and TRBJ2-2; 7 bases match TRBD1. Germline values: CDR1 SSHAT, CDR2 FNYEAQ (reference sequence). V shed 4 bases and J 7 bases; nucleotides not matched to a gene: 15. This CDR3 has 17 amino acids. CDR3 amino acids: CASSSHIGDSLVGELFF. The CDR3 DNA reads as TGTGCCAGCAGCTCCCACATTGGGGACAGTTTAGTCGGGGAGCTGTTTTTT.

The chain uses TRBV14 and TRBJ1-2, with D possibly TRBD1 on 5 matching bases. The CDR3 totals 15 residues. CDR1 SGHDN and CDR2 FVKESK come from the germline V gene. Trimming shortened V by 0 bases and J by 8 bases, and 16 bases separated the two germline ends. The DNA for the CDR3 is TGTGCCAGCAGCCAAGAAATTTCGACAGTCTTAGGCTACACCTTC. Its protein is CASSQEISTVLGYTF. The variable domain in full, completed from reference TRBV14 and TRBJ1-2, reads EAGVTQFPSHSVIEKGQTVTLRCDPISGHDNLYWYRRVMGKEIKFLLHFVKESKQDESGMPNNRFLAERTGGTYSTLKVQPAELEDSGVYFCASSQEISTVLGYTFGSGTRLTVV.

The chain has TRBV10-2 and TRBJ1-1, with a weak D call TRBD1 (5 bases). Germline V gives CDR1 WSHSY, CDR2 SAAADI. The germline V and J ends were trimmed by 2 bases and 4 bases, with 17 bases remaining between them. The CDR3 extends over 16 amino acids. CDR3 amino acids: CASSEERGDPSTEAFF. The CDR3 bases are TGCGCCAGCAGTGAGGAACGGGGGGATCCTAGCACTGAAGCTTTCTTT.

The gene calls are TRBV6-5 and TRBJ2-2, with TRBD2 matching 7 bases. In germline, CDR1 is MNHEY, CDR2 SVGAGI. CDR3 length: 16 amino acids. J gave up 4 bases and V 0 bases, and 5 bases lay outside the gene matches. CDR3 in DNA: TGTGCCAGCAGTTACTCCGTGGGAGGGCCCACCGGGGAGCTGTTTTTT. It translates to CASSYSVGGPTGELFF.

The chain combines TRBV14 with TRBJ1-5; 7 bases fit TRBD1. J gave up 2 bases and V 6 bases, and 7 bases lay outside the gene matches. The CDR3 runs to 15 residues. Germline CDR1 is SGHDN and CDR2 is FVKESK. The CDR3 protein is CASSLGGQGNQPQHF. CDR3 coding DNA: TGTGCCAGCAGTCTGGGCGGACAGGGCAATCAGCCCCAGCATTTT.

The chain carries TRBV27 and TRBJ1-5; D is perhaps TRBD1 (5 bases). With 3 bases removed from V and 7 bases from J, the gap between germline ends came to 19 bases. There are 16 residues in the CDR3. From germline, CDR1 is MNHEY and CDR2 SMNVEV (reference sequence). Here the CDR3 DNA reads TGTGCCAGCAGTTTTATTGGGACGGGGAGGAACCAGCCCCAGCATTTT. Amino acids: CASSFIGTGRNQPQHF.

The chain uses TRBV10-3 and TRBJ2-1; TRBD1 agrees at 12 bases. V lost 7 bases and J lost 4; bases outside the gene matches: 8. CDR1 is ENHRY and CDR2 is SYGVKD in the germline V gene. The CDR3 consists of 16 residues. The CDR3 region is CAITGTGGAGYNEQFF. The CDR3, as DNA: TGTGCCATCACCGGGACAGGGGGCGCAGGATACAATGAGCAGTTCTTC.

The chain combines TRBV27 with TRBJ2-2, with D perhaps TRBD1 (6 bases). The germline CDR1 and CDR2 sequences are MNHEY and SMNVEV (reference sequence). Deletions cut 2 bases from V and 2 bases from J, with 12 bases between. The CDR3 has 16 residues. The CDR3 DNA follows: TGTGCCAGCAGTTTAGAGGGGACAATAAACACCGGGGAGCTGTTTTTT. Translated, it gives CASSLEGTINTGELFF.

The table lists this clone with a count of one. The chain has TRBV27 and TRBJ2-6, with D uncertain. The germline V and J ends were trimmed by 3 bases and 4 bases, with 10 bases remaining between them. This CDR3 is built from 15 residues. In germline, CDR1 is MNHEY, CDR2 SMNVEV (reference sequence). The CDR3 DNA is TGTGCCAGCAGTTTTGGACCCTACGGGGCCAACGTCCTGACTTTC. It codes for CASSFGPYGANVLTF.

The rearrangement links TRBV28 to TRBJ2-7; TRBD1 agrees at 11 bases. Germline-derived CDR1 and CDR2 are MDHEN and SYDVKM. The CDR3 covers 14 residues. The junction had 4 bases not matched to a gene; V was cut back by 7 bases and J by 2 bases. The CDR3 nucleotides are TGTGCCAGCACCAGGACAGGGGGCGCCTACGAGCAGTACTTC. This sequence encodes CASTRTGGAYEQYF.

This clone was recorded a few times. The rearrangement joins TRBV7-9 to TRBJ2-7; D ambiguous. The V and J ends lost 2 bases and 6 bases respectively, with 17 bases between them. The CDR3 has 15 amino acids. CDR1 SEHNR and CDR2 FQNEAQ come from the germline V gene (reference sequence). CDR3: CASSLLPGEEGEQYF. The DNA for the CDR3 is TGTGCCAGCAGCTTACTTCCCGGAGAGGAAGGCGAGCAGTACTTC.